This T cell receptor beta chain was captured by sequencing in a study of blood T cell repertoires in COVID-19. Study information: Material from acute and convalescent COVID-19 was sourced from the United States, Italy and Spain. Sample material is recorded as cDNA or gDNA derived from T cells, B-cell-depleted T cells, or PBMCs.

Original processing notes: Reference gene primers were amplified, and this amplification served to estimate nucleated cell counts. Only in-frame clones appear in the TCRdb table, and some are missing; sequencing was by immunoSEQ multiplex PCR. V and J calls and clone size are those listed in that table; D and trimming were worked out from the DNA. The table shows some 200,000 clones, with roughly 85% occurring only once. V lost 5 bases, J lost 0 bases, and 10 bases lay in between. The CDR3 length is 14 residues. The germline V gene encodes CDR1 SGHNT and CDR2 YYREEE (reference sequence). The TCR comes from a man aged 55-75 years with active or convalescent COVID-19. The sequencing sample was made of peripheral blood. The J gene is TRBJ2-3, the V gene TRBV5-4; tentative D call: TRBD1 (6 bases). CDR3 DNA: TGTGCCAGCAGTGTACAGGGTAGCACAGATACGCAGTATTTT. Its protein is CASSVQGSTDTQYF.